The present entry profiles one TCR beta chain with its context. It lacks a known antigen. Base qualities are missing; no much larger clone stands one base away. This sample was taken from a study of shared clonotypes between healthy human individuals (dated by TCRdb to 2018 to 2021). In terms of the full investigation: A couple of women and a few men aged 18 to 49 years were included in the cohort. The study deeply sequenced blood TCR repertoires of about 5 healthy adults to estimate repertoire size and the extent of clonotype sharing between individuals. Different laboratories and diverse techniques were used to prepare libraries and sequence TCR repertoires, to increase sequencing depth and limit assay-specific biases. Leukapheresis yielded between about 0.8 and 9.5 billion PBMCs per donor. For each donor, three plates each were used for CD4 naive and CD4 memory, two plates were used for CD8 naive, and one plate was used for CD8 memory.

The CDR3, from cysteine to phenylalanine, totals 15 residues. The retained sequence is limited to the CDR3, 45 bases, with the frame set at the first base. For CDR1 and CDR2, the germline V gene lists MDHEN and SYDVKM. V has 6 bases trimmed and J has 1 base trimmed; junction bases matching no gene number 4. What the work shows at the level of the full study, not this receptor alone: The genetic and exposure-history diversity represented was limited by the small number of donors. Compared with non-shared clonotypes, clonotypes shared by all four sorted-subset donors had higher generation probabilities. Sampling was restricted to blood, and TCR repertoires in tissue are likely to differ from TCR repertoires in blood. Pairwise subsampling indicated that sequencing depth was expected to affect the degree of clonotype sharing among donors. Across four donors, approximately 4.9% of naive CD4, approximately 3.6% of naive CD8, about 2% of memory CD4, and approximately 0.4% of memory CD8 clonotypes were shared. Naive subsets generally had larger estimated clonotype richness than memory subsets did. Rarefaction of sorted-subset datasets indicated incomplete sequencing despite the large sequencing depth.

CD8 naive samples consisted of CD45RO-negative cells that were positively selected for CCR7, yielding a CD45RA+CCR7+ population without TemRA cells. Healthy HIV-negative adults with no recently reported acute infections or vaccinations were included as donors. Only Caucasian adults living in Nashville, Tennessee, USA were represented among the donors. Blood was obtained by leukapheresis, after which PBMCs were separated by Ficoll-Histopaque density gradient centrifugation and cryopreserved in liquid nitrogen vapor phase. Purity and quantity of every magnetically sorted T cell population were checked by analytical flow cytometry. Each sorted fraction had its genomic DNA isolated and then quantified by UV absorbance on a Nanodrop 2000c. Using the deep immunoSEQ assay, TCR CDR3 regions were amplified from genomic DNA by multiplex PCR. Genomic DNA extracted from each cell subset was distributed evenly over all wells of several immunoSEQ 96-well plates, and each plate served as one replicate. For sorted subsets, each replicate PCR was loaded with 200 ng genomic DNA, equivalent to about 30,000 T cell genomes. Purified libraries were measured with a Qubit 3.0 fluorometer, size-checked on a Bioanalyzer 2100, and measured again with the KAPA Library Quantification kit. Each immunoSEQ 96-well plate was sequenced on its own single-read 150-cycle Illumina NextSeq 550 flow cell. In the paper's pipeline: Because the immunoSEQ output included only junctional sequences and no quality scores, the filtering could not be the same as the filtering used for full-length reads. To assign V/J genes and CDR3, sequences were annotated using PyIR, a Python wrapper for IgBLAST v1.9, with IMGT germline references. Reads were filtered out if the reads had weak V/J assignments (E-value above 1e-6), no CDR3, stop codons, out-of-frame junctions, or ambiguous translated residues. A V3J clonotype was defined by an identical inferred V gene, J gene, and CDR3 amino acid sequence. To compute the percentage overlap between repertoires, the number of shared unique clonotypes was divided by the size of the smaller repertoire. Three approaches were used to assess repertoire richness: RTK rarefaction, the Chao1 estimator, and Recon v2.1 estimates of unobserved clonotypes. For all TCRbeta clonotypes obtained by the gDNA method from four donors, generation probabilities were computed with OLGA. Here the immuneACCESS table is served through TCRdb, limited to in-frame sequences with V and J called. Missing clones are a known gap in these copies; in checked studies unresolved V genes cover under half, and the rest lacks a known reason. V and J calls plus clone size are reproduced from that table; the DNA served to infer D and trimming. The sample data list 550,000 to 600,000 clones, and about 98% of these were observed just once. Around 0.3% of the sample is held by the ten biggest clonotypes.

This receptor was identified in a man aged 25 to 40 in good health. The chain uses TRBV28 and TRBJ2-5, with TRBD2 identical over 11 junction bases. The specimen was naive CD8+ T cells sorted from blood. The cell subset or site label here, explained by the study, means: CD45RA+CCR7+. In nucleotide form, the sequence is TGTGCCAGCAGACGACTAGCGGGACTCCAAGAGACCCAGTACTTC. Its protein is CASRRLAGLQETQYF.